The rows below give T cell receptor beta chains drawn from one sample of a study of OX40 agonist ivuxolimab in advanced cancers. Sequencing used immunoSEQ multiplex PCR; TCRdb keeps in-frame clones, though not all of them. The sample yields tens of thousands of clones, 75% to 95% seen once. The sample consisted of CD4+ or CD8+ T cells sorted from blood, taken in a trial of the OX40 agonist ivuxolimab. The receptor set was obtained from an adult with an advanced solid tumor such as melanoma, head and neck, liver or kidney cancer. Both conserved end residues are trimmed from each CDR3. Fields, in order: V gene, clone size, CDR3 length, CDR3 protein. Clone size is given for some rows only: seen once, a few or many times, or a class if the clone is expanded.

V: TRBV6-1
size: -
length: 13
CDR3: ASSGLAAGTDTQY

V: TRBV13
size: -
length: 12
CDR3: ASSPRQAKNIQY

V: TRBV28
size: -
length: 9
CDR3: ASSLTYEQY

V: TRBV4-1
size: -
length: 14
CDR3: ASSQDPAGSYNEQF

V: TRBV29-1
size: -
length: 14
CDR3: SVPRGLAELRGEQF

V: TRBV7-9
size: -
length: 13
CDR3: ASSPLAVNTGELF

V: TRBV5-4
size: once
length: 12
CDR3: ASSPPRQQETQY

V: TRBV5-1
size: -
length: 12
CDR3: ASSNQTGPYGYT

V: TRBV9
size: -
length: 14
CDR3: ASSPRAAGRYNEQF

V: TRBV7-2
size: -
length: 10
CDR3: ASSFGSGGQF

V: TRBV6-1
size: -
length: 12
CDR3: ASSVGHSHYEQY

V: TRBV6-1
size: -
length: 13
CDR3: ASTVMTGAHYEQY

V: TRBV11-2
size: -
length: 14
CDR3: ASSLGTSGKNYEQY

V: TRBV5-1
size: -
length: 15
CDR3: ASSLALSGAAYNEQF

V: TRBV7-2
size: -
length: 14
CDR3: ASSRDGQATNEKLF

V: TRBV30
size: -
length: 13
CDR3: AWSVRGSVTYEQY

V: TRBV9
size: once
length: 13
CDR3: ASSVAGSAVNGYT

V: TRBV5-1
size: -
length: 13
CDR3: ASTASSSSTDTQY

V: TRBV6-5
size: few
length: 11
CDR3: ASSSPMGTEAF

V: TRBV25-1
size: -
length: 11
CDR3: ASRVTGRETQY

V: TRBV28
size: few
length: 13
CDR3: ASSYPPGANTEAF

V: TRBV11-2
size: -
length: 13
CDR3: ASSQGGLFSYEQY

V: TRBV5-1
size: -
length: 14
CDR3: ASSLEGDRGSETQY

V: TRBV5-4
size: -
length: 14
CDR3: ASSLGSDTGNYEQY

V: TRBV7-3
size: -
length: 16
CDR3: ASSSRTGPPSGANVLT

V: TRBV6-5
size: once
length: 13
CDR3: ASSYSGTGGASQY

V: TRBV4-2
size: -
length: 14
CDR3: ASSQETSGSKNIQY

V: TRBV7-6
size: -
length: 13
CDR3: ASSLEAGGGNTIY

V: TRBV5-4
size: -
length: 15
CDR3: ASSWETSGTSLGEQF

V: TRBV4-1
size: -
length: 14
CDR3: ASSHVGLASTDTQY

V: TRBV2
size: -
length: 13
CDR3: ASSGVRGVQETQY

V: TRBV25-1
size: -
length: 12
CDR3: ASSGRQDKYEQY

V: TRBV2
size: -
length: 11
CDR3: ASNLATSGELF

V: TRBV2
size: -
length: 11
CDR3: ASSEIRPYEQY

V: TRBV27
size: -
length: 13
CDR3: ASSPGTGANTEAF

V: TRBV28
size: -
length: 10
CDR3: ASSLPGGKQY

V: TRBV7-3
size: -
length: 12
CDR3: ASSPSGAQETQY

V: TRBV28
size: -
length: 15
CDR3: ASSLFGRTSGANVLT

V: TRBV30
size: -
length: 13
CDR3: AWSMNVRGRETQY

V: TRBV7-3
size: -
length: 15
CDR3: ASSLTLSSVGMSEQF

V: TRBV7-8
size: -
length: 13
CDR3: ASSPNRGINQPQH

V: TRBV7-3
size: -
length: 14
CDR3: ASSPRAGGTQETQY

V: TRBV7-2
size: -
length: 10
CDR3: ASRRREETQY

V: TRBV15
size: -
length: 11
CDR3: ATSNGMRQTQY

V: TRBV19
size: -
length: 10
CDR3: ASSLPRGPQH

V: TRBV4-1
size: -
length: 13
CDR3: ASSQAPHQGETQY

V: TRBV11-2
size: -
length: 13
CDR3: ASSLGRGMAYEQY

V: TRBV28
size: -
length: 13
CDR3: ASSSQGLVAYEQY

V: TRBV11-3
size: once
length: 16
CDR3: ASSFRATGTGQINEQF

V: TRBV13
size: -
length: 14
CDR3: ASSFVALGSTDTQY

V: TRBV25-1
size: -
length: 11
CDR3: ASSGTGQPEAF

V: TRBV7-6
size: -
length: 10
CDR3: ASSPRAETQY

V: TRBV7-6
size: -
length: 19
CDR3: ASSLRLGPGQDNEYQETQY

V: TRBV2
size: -
length: 11
CDR3: ASSGGGGETQY

V: TRBV5-1
size: -
length: 9
CDR3: ASSLDNQQY

V: TRBV11-2
size: -
length: 11
CDR3: ASTLRQSYEQY

V: TRBV9
size: -
length: 14
CDR3: ASSSAAGGPTDTQY

V: TRBV27
size: -
length: 10
CDR3: ASSSVTDTQY

V: TRBV14
size: -
length: 12
CDR3: ASSQDSYRNEQF